This T cell receptor (beta chain) was sequenced for a study of graft-versus-host responses after intestinal transplantation (dated by TCRdb to the early 2020s). About the full investigation: Multivisceral, liver-intestinal, or isolated intestinal transplants were received by the recipients. A peak of at least 4% donor T cells among recipient peripheral blood mononuclear cells was the definition used for donor T cell macrochimerism. Rather than being sequenced by the commercial service, samples from three later patients were sequenced in-house on an Illumina MiSeq and processed with MiXCR. All recipients received anti-thymocyte globulin induction followed by maintenance tacrolimus and steroids for roughly three years. To identify alloreactive clones, pre-transplant mixed lymphocyte reaction products were sequenced and compared with unstimulated pre-transplant donor and recipient T cells. Bulk TCR-beta CDR3 sequencing was used to track graft-versus-host and host-versus-graft alloreactive T cell clones in the graft, circulation and bone marrow after intestinal transplantation. The cohort enrolled some 23 intestinal transplant recipients, one of whom was a retransplant, and a few patients without pretransplant specimens were excluded.

Comments on this clone: Its antigen has not been determined. No qualities accompany the bases; no much larger clone lies one base away.

General conclusions and limits of the study: Patients with donor T cell macrochimerism had high GvH to HvG T cell clonal ratios in their allografts. GvH clones turned up in recipient bone marrow, with some appearing earlier in ileal mucosa or blood, a pattern consistent with an intestinal mucosal origin. Conclusions were limited by the relatively low number and heterogeneity of intestinal transplant patients. Early after transplant, declines in HvG clones were associated with peak levels of circulating GvH clones.

The method was the immunoSEQ multiplex PCR assay. For most patients, high-throughput TCR-beta CDR3 sequencing of genomic DNA was performed by Adaptive Biotechnologies. Turning to the authors' computational methods: TCR sequencing data were retrieved from Adaptive's ImmunoSEQ software for some 19 patients, whereas a few other patients were processed with MiXCR and VDJtools. CDR3 nucleotide sequences shared between donor and recipient were removed because the origin of such sequences could not be assigned. At least 2-fold expansion over unstimulated cells and a minimum CFSE-low frequency of 0.002% (template counts) or 0.001% (read counts) were required for clones to be classified as alloreactive. Clones were considered mappable if detected in sequenced pre-transplant spleen, lymph node, or MLR CFSE-low populations of the donor or recipient. The cumulative frequency of alloreactive clones was calculated as a percentage of all sequences, weighted by copy number. The immuneACCESS repertoire file appears here via TCRdb, limited to in-frame rearrangements. These files lack a portion of the clones; in checked studies, under half of the deficit traces to unresolved V genes, and the cause of the others is not known. D and trimming come from the DNA, and the V and J calls and clone size come from that table. The sample table shows 62,000 or so clones, and roughly 90% are seen once. 1.5% to 2% of the sample comes from the top ten.

Looking up the germline V gene yields CDR1 SQVTM and CDR2 ANQGSEA. Trimming leaves V shorter by 5 bases and J shorter by 7 bases, with the junction holding 10 bases beyond the gene matches. Counted from cysteine to phenylalanine, this CDR3 has 14 amino acids. The read is trimmed to its CDR3 DNA, 42 bases read in frame from base 1. Blood samples were collected up to 4 times in the first month after transplant and then at least monthly when available. Recombination connected TRBV29-1 to TRBJ2-2, with 7 central nucleotides matching TRBD2. Sample: PBMCs, taken 26 days after transplant. This clonotype originated in a human patient who received an intestinal transplant, so some T cells may come from the graft donor. The DNA is TGCAGCGTTACTAGCGCAGGGCGGGACGGGGAGCTGTTTTTT. The resulting protein is CSVTSAGRDGELFF.